This TCR beta chain was recorded in a study of blood T cells in healthy people across ages. A second PCR of 7 to 11 cycles used a sample-barcoded 5' primer and a J-beta primer mix. Each CDR3 protein is one row after TCRdb ran MiXCR on the 5' RACE reads. The sample contains more than 500,000 distinct CDR3 sequences, 27% of which appear only once. The trim removed 8 bases at V and 7 bases at J, leaving 3 bases unmatched. The CDR3 covers 11 residues. This chain joins TRBV12-3 or TRBV12-4 and TRBJ1-2, with TRBD1 identical over 8 bases. Sequencing was done on a sample of blood. This TCR came from a woman aged 70-85 years in good health. The CDR3 sequence: CASSGGRGYTF. The CDR3 DNA reads TGTGCCAGCTCAGGGGGCCGTGGCTACACCTTC.